The 17 T cell receptor beta chains reported below all come from one sample, sequenced in a study of T cell repertoires in cytomegalovirus infection. What these receptors recognize is not known. TCRdb itself ran the reads through MiXCR, one entry per CDR3 protein. The repertoire has approximately 730,000 distinct CDR3 sequences, under 35% of them found once; the top ten carry about an eighth. Sample: cultured CD8+ T cells from PBMCs, taken from culture after CMV antigen stimulation. These receptors originate from a human donor in good health (CMV status not recorded). Some clones in this sample may be carry-over from other donors' samples.

Many counts were recorded for this clonotype. The chain uses TRBV7-2 and TRBJ2-3; TRBD2 aligns across 10 bases. Unmatched junction bases numbered 9, after V lost 2 bases and J lost 4 bases. This CDR3 has 17 residues. Germline assignment: CDR1 SGHTA and CDR2 FQGNSA. CDR3 protein: CASSLKSGGAQADTQYF. The CDR3 bases are TGTGCCAGCAGCTTAAAAAGCGGGGGGGCCCAGGCAGATACGCAGTATTTT.

This clonotype was counted many times. The V and J genes are TRBV12-3 or TRBV12-4 and TRBJ2-7; D may be TRBD1 (5 bases). The CDR3 runs to 14 residues. Deletions cut 5 bases from V and 3 bases from J, with 14 bases between. For the CDR3, the DNA is TGTGCCAGCAGTACCCAGGGAATTGGCTACGAGCAGTACGTC. Protein product: CASSTQGIGYEQYV.

V is TRBV6-1 and J is TRBJ2-3; 7 nucleotides line up with TRBD2. The trim removed 4 bases at V and 4 bases at J, leaving 14 bases unmatched. This CDR3 contains 17 residues. The germline CDR1 and CDR2 sequences are MNHNS and SASEGT. The CDR3 nucleotides are TGTGCCAGCAGTGGGGATTTTTTGACTAGCAGCTCAGATACGCAGTATTTT. Protein sequence: CASSGDFLTSSSDTQYF.

This clonotype was found a few times. The chain links TRBV11-3 to TRBJ2-1; D may be TRBD1 (7 bases). The V gene lost 6 bases and the J gene lost 9 bases, with 15 bases spanning the gap. Germline CDR1 and CDR2: SGHNT and YENEEA. The length of the CDR3 is 13 residues. This chain's CDR3 is CASRRRGQGEQFF. CDR3 in DNA: TGTGCCAGCAGGCGGAGGGGGCAGGGTGAGCAGTTCTTC.

As for this clonotype: A read error may account for a junction end that differs from germline. The genes are TRBV7-7 and TRBJ2-7; the D gene is possibly TRBD1 (6 bases). The CDR3 loop spans 14 amino acids. Per germline, CDR1 SSHAT and CDR2 FNYEAQ (reference sequence). The CDR3 DNA reads TGTGCTAGCAGCTTAGCAGCAGGGGCCCACGAGCAGTACTTC. It is translated as CASSLAAGAHEQYF.

There are a few counts of this clonotype. The chain couples TRBV7-9 to TRBJ1-1; TRBD1 aligns across 9 bases. CDR1 is SEHNR, CDR2 FQNEAQ, per germline (reference sequence). This CDR3 is 14 amino acids long. J gave up 7 bases and V 1 base, and 4 bases lay outside the gene matches. Here the CDR3 reads CASSLGGQGFEAFF. CDR3 in DNA: TGTGCCAGCAGCTTAGGGGGACAGGGCTTTGAAGCTTTCTTT.

The genes are TRBV28 and TRBJ1-1; D gene unclear. Germline values: CDR1 MDHEN, CDR2 SYDVKM. Trimming removed 4 bases from V and 4 bases from J, with 16 bases in between. This CDR3 spans 15 amino acids. The CDR3 protein is CASSSRLVHGTEAFF. DNA for the CDR3: TGTGCCAGCAGTTCGAGACTAGTTCATGGCACTGAAGCTTTCTTT.

V usage is TRBV20-1 and J usage is TRBJ2-7, with D perhaps assigned TRBD1 or TRBD2 (5 bases each). CDR3 size: 14 residues. The V end was cut by 6 bases, the J end by 0 bases, with 15 bases between. Per germline, CDR1 DFQATT and CDR2 SNEGSKA (reference sequence). The CDR3 region has the DNA TGCAGTGCCACCCCAGGGAGTAGCTCCTACGAGCAGTACTTC. Protein: CSATPGSSSYEQYF.

V and J are TRBV2 and TRBJ2-4, with D possibly being TRBD2 (5 bases). Trimming shortened V by 2 bases and J by 8 bases, and 16 bases separated the two germline ends. The CDR3 is made up of 15 amino acids. CDR1 and CDR2 from the germline V gene are SNHLY and FYNNEI. The CDR3 coding sequence is TGTGCCAGCAGTGAACAAGGAGGCGAATCGGACATTCAGTACTTC. Encoded protein: CASSEQGGESDIQYF.

CDR3 sequence: CATRGWDRGIQETQYF. The CDR3 DNA is TGTGCCACTCGAGGCTGGGACAGGGGCATCCAAGAGACCCAGTACTTC. The chain recombines TRBV25-1 with TRBJ2-5; TRBD1 aligns across 10 bases. This CDR3 has 16 residues. From germline, CDR1 is MGHDK and CDR2 SYGVNS. Losses at the gene ends were 10 bases for V and 1 base for J; bases not matched to a gene: 12.

This clonotype was observed a few times. V is TRBV27 and J is TRBJ1-2; D perhaps matches TRBD1 (5 bases). The CDR3 spans 15 residues. Trimming cost V 3 bases and J 0 bases, with 11 bases left between them. CDR1 is MNHEY, CDR2 SMNVEV, per germline (reference sequence). CDR3 nucleotides: TGTGCCAGCAGTTTGCGACAGCCTACTAACTATGGCTACACCTTC. The encoded protein is CASSLRQPTNYGYTF.

The CDR3 here is CASSEDSGTGYEKLFF. Here the CDR3 DNA reads TGTGCCAGCAGTGAAGATTCCGGGACAGGGTATGAAAAACTGTTTTTT. This chain links TRBV2 with TRBJ1-4; 9 positions agree with TRBD1. Trimming removed 1 base from V and 6 bases from J; junction bases left unmatched: 6. Germline CDR1 is SNHLY and CDR2 is FYNNEI. The CDR3 has 16 amino acids. Full variable domain (rest looked up from reference TRBV2 and TRBJ1-4): EPEVTQTPSHQVTQMGQEVILRCVPISNHLYFYWYRQILGQKVEFLVSFYNNEISEKSEIFDDQFSVERPDGSNFTLKIRSTKLEDSAMYFCASSEDSGTGYEKLFFGSGTQLSVL.

This chain connects TRBV14 to TRBJ1-2, with D hard to call. The CDR3 has 17 residues. The V and J ends lost 2 bases and 0 bases respectively, with 16 bases between them. Germline CDR1 is SGHDN and CDR2 is FVKESK. CDR3 nucleotides: TGTGCCAGCAGCCAACCCCGACACGGTATTGCTAACTATGGCTACACCTTC. Translated: CASSQPRHGIANYGYTF.

The genes are TRBV6-5 and TRBJ2-2, with no clear D. Germline CDR1 MNHEY, CDR2 SVGAGI. This CDR3 is built from 16 residues. The V and J ends lost 0 bases and 5 bases respectively, with 13 bases between them. The CDR3 protein is CASSYSTPRFTGELFF. CDR3 DNA: TGTGCCAGCAGTTACTCGACTCCTAGGTTTACCGGGGAGCTGTTTTTT.

This clonotype was counted ten times or more. The chain uses TRBV6-5 and TRBJ2-1, with D tentatively TRBD1 (6 bases). Trimming left V 0 bases short and J 5 bases short, with 8 bases between. Germline CDR1 and CDR2: MNHEY and SVGAGI. The CDR3 is made up of 14 amino acids. The CDR3 DNA follows: TGTGCCAGCAGTTACTCCCAGGGGAACAATGAGCAGTTCTTC. It translates to CASSYSQGNNEQFF.

DNA of the CDR3: TGTGCCAGCGGAATACCTAAGACCGGGACTACTACAGCAGATACGCAGTATTTT. Translation gives CASGIPKTGTTTADTQYF. The rearrangement links TRBV2 to TRBJ2-3; 7 bases align to TRBD2. The CDR3 is 18 residues long. V shed 8 bases, J shed 4 bases, and the junction held 21 bases outside the gene matches. CDR1 is SNHLY, CDR2 FYNNEI, per germline.

The sample holds a few counts of this clonotype. CDR3 sequence: CASSPGGNTYEQYF. The CDR3, as DNA: TGTGCCAGCAGCCCGGGAGGTAATACCTACGAGCAGTACTTC. The chain uses TRBV6-6 and TRBJ2-7; TRBD2 aligns across 7 bases. Germline V gene sequence: CDR1 MNHNY, CDR2 SVGAGI (reference sequence). The junction had 7 bases not matched to a gene; V was cut back by 6 bases and J by 2 bases. The CDR3 is 14 amino acids.